The 14 T cell receptor beta chains in this list originate from one sample, sequenced in a study of PD-L1 blockade in urothelial cancer. The assay was immunoSEQ multiplex PCR, and TCRdb's table has in-frame clones only and misses some. The sample holds approximately 50,000 clones, 86% seen once. Time point defined: pretreatment peripheral blood. This specimen was PBMCs, taken around atezolizumab (anti-PD-L1) treatment. The receptors shown here come from a man aged 55 to 69 with urothelial cancer.

The V call is TRBV29-1, the J call TRBJ2-3; the D gene is possibly TRBD1 (7 bases). V lost 7 bases to trimming and J lost 1 base, with 15 bases between them. This CDR3 region has 14 residues. Germline V CDR1 and CDR2: SQVTM, ANQGSEA. Written as DNA, the CDR3 is TGCAGCGCGGAGGGACAGTCACGCACAGATACGCAGTATTTT. Amino acids: CSAEGQSRTDTQYF.

V gene TRBV7-2 combines with J gene TRBJ2-7; D possibly corresponds to TRBD1 (5 bases). The ends were cut back, 4 bases at V and 7 bases at J, with 11 bases in the middle. Germline CDR1 is SGHTA and CDR2 is FQGNSA. CDR3 length equals 12 residues. CDR3 amino acids: CASSSRKGEQYF. The CDR3 bases are TGTGCCAGCAGCTCCCGGAAGGGGGAGCAGTACTTC.

The chain uses TRBV5-1 and TRBJ1-4, with D unclear. Germline lookup yields CDR1 SGHRS and CDR2 YFSETQ. Between the trimmed V and J ends, which lost 4 bases and 6 bases, there was a span of 16 bases. This CDR3 has 15 residues. This CDR3 reads CASSPGGSRDEKLFF. CDR3 coding DNA: TGCGCCAGCAGCCCAGGAGGCTCTAGGGATGAAAAACTGTTTTTT. Full variable domain (rest looked up from reference TRBV5-1 and TRBJ1-4): KAGVTQTPRYLIKTRGQQVTLSCSPISGHRSVSWYQQTPGQGLQFLFEYFSETQRNKGNFPGRFSGRQFSNSRSEMNVSTLELGDSALYLCASSPGGSRDEKLFFGSGTQLSVL.

The chain combines TRBV11-2 with TRBJ1-4; D unresolved. Germline CDR1 is SGHAT and CDR2 is FQNNGV. V shed 5 bases and J shed 7 bases, with 20 bases lying between them. The CDR3 has 16 residues. The CDR3 nucleotides read TGTGCCAGCAGCACCCTGGGAGGGTCGGGTAGTGAAAAACTGTTTTTT. It is translated as CASSTLGGSGSEKLFF.

The genes are TRBV2 and TRBJ1-4; TRBD1 matches at 9 bases. The CDR3 is made up of 13 amino acids. J lost 8 bases, V lost 6 bases, and 4 bases had no gene match. From germline, CDR1 is SNHLY and CDR2 FYNNEI. The CDR3 is CASRDRGGEKLFF. The CDR3 DNA reads as TGTGCCAGCAGGGACAGGGGAGGGGAAAAACTGTTTTTT.

The chain employs TRBV18 and TRBJ2-7; D is possibly TRBD1 (6 bases). The ends were cut back, 2 bases at V and 5 bases at J, with 19 bases in the middle. The CDR3 totals 16 residues. Germline CDR1 is KGHSH and CDR2 is LQKENI. The CDR3 region is CASSPILTGPGDEQYF. The CDR3 DNA reads TGTGCCAGCTCACCAATCCTGACAGGCCCAGGGGACGAGCAGTACTTC.

The genes are TRBV2 and TRBJ2-6; no clear D gene. The V end was cut by 1 base, the J end by 3 bases, with 10 bases between. Germline V gives CDR1 SNHLY, CDR2 FYNNEI. This CDR3 has 16 amino acids. CDR3 nucleotide sequence: TGTGCCAGCAGTGAAGAGTCAAGCGTTGGGGCCAACGTCCTGACTTTC. Its protein product is CASSEESSVGANVLTF.

V usage is TRBV5-1 and J usage is TRBJ2-5; 13 nucleotides line up with TRBD2. Germline V gene sequence: CDR1 SGHRS, CDR2 YFSETQ. The V and J ends lost 0 bases and 3 bases, in that order; junction bases with no gene match: 2. The CDR3 is 16 amino acids. CDR3 DNA: TGCGCCAGCAGCTTGGAGGGACTAGCGGGGAAAGAGACCCAGTACTTC. Amino acid sequence: CASSLEGLAGKETQYF.

This chain joins TRBV28 and TRBJ1-2; TRBD1 matches 9 bases. The junction had 11 bases not matched to a gene; V was cut back by 4 bases and J by 5 bases. CDR1 and CDR2 from the germline V gene are MDHEN and SYDVKM. This CDR3 has 16 residues. The CDR3, as DNA: TGTGCCAGCAGTTCAACCCCCGGGACAGGGTCGTATGGCTACACCTTC. Translation: CASSSTPGTGSYGYTF.

The gene calls are TRBV18 and TRBJ2-5; 7 nucleotides match TRBD1. Trimming removed 2 bases from V and 5 bases from J; junction bases left unmatched: 5. The CDR3 spans 14 residues. Germline values: CDR1 KGHSH, CDR2 LQKENI. The CDR3 protein is CASSPLDRAETQYF. In DNA form, the CDR3 reads TGTGCCAGCTCACCATTAGACAGGGCGGAGACCCAGTACTTC.

The rearrangement links TRBV5-1 to TRBJ2-7, with TRBD2 matching over 14 bases. Germline V gene data show CDR1 as SGHRS and CDR2 as YFSETQ. CDR3 length: 19 residues. With V trimmed by 4 bases and J by 5 bases, 17 bases remained unmatched. The CDR3 DNA is TGCGCCAGCAGCCTGAGGGAGGGGACTAGCGGGAGAGGTTTTGACGAGCAGTACTTC. Translating gives CASSLREGTSGRGFDEQYF.

This rearrangement joins TRBV27 to TRBJ1-4; 9 nucleotides line up with TRBD1. The ends lost 6 bases at V and 7 bases at J; junction bases unmatched: 12. The CDR3 extends over 16 amino acids. CDR1 MNHEY and CDR2 SMNVEV come from the germline V gene (reference sequence). The CDR3 is CASSSFGTGPGEKLFF. CDR3 in DNA: TGTGCCAGCAGCTCATTCGGGACAGGGCCAGGTGAAAAACTGTTTTTT. Using reference TRBV27 and TRBJ1-4 for the parts outside the CDR3, the full variable domain is EAQVTQNPRYLITVTGKKLTVTCSQNMNHEYMSWYRQDPGLGLRQIYYSMNVEVTDKGDVPEGYKVSRKEKRNFPLILESPSPNQTSLYFCASSSFGTGPGEKLFFGSGTQLSVL.

This chain uses TRBV6-5 with TRBJ1-2, with D perhaps matching TRBD1 (6 bases). Trimming shortened V by 4 bases and J by 1 base, and 13 bases separated the two germline ends. This CDR3 contains 15 residues. CDR1 and CDR2 (germline): MNHEY, SVGAGI. The chain's CDR3 is CASSSGTNNNYGYTF. For the CDR3, the DNA is TGTGCCAGCAGTTCCGGGACAAATAATAACTATGGCTACACCTTC.

This clone was detected only once. This rearrangement joins TRBV11-2 to TRBJ2-5; the D gene is possibly TRBD2 (5 bases). The V gene lost 8 bases and the J gene lost 3 bases, with 16 bases spanning the gap. Germline V gene lookup returns CDR1 SGHAT and CDR2 FQNNGV. The CDR3 has 14 amino acids. In nucleotides, the CDR3 is TGTGCCAGCCACCACGGACTGGATAAAGAGACCCAGTACTTC. Amino acid sequence: CASHHGLDKETQYF.